One and the same sample provided the 13 T cell receptor beta chains below, sequenced in a study of blood T cell repertoires in COVID-19. Some clones are missing from TCRdb's copy, which holds only in-frame ones; the method was immunoSEQ multiplex PCR. The sample has approximately 290,000 clones; approximately 85% are singletons. What was sequenced was peripheral blood. These receptors originate from a human donor with COVID-19, enrolled during active disease. The donor label of this sample is uncertain.

This chain joins TRBV4-1 and TRBJ2-1; weak D call: TRBD2 (6 bases). This CDR3 contains 15 residues. V lost 1 base to trimming and J lost 10 bases, with 17 bases between them. Per the germline V gene, CDR1 is MGHRA and CDR2 is YSYEKL. Here the CDR3 reads CASSQAIGLWREQFF. For the CDR3, the DNA is TGCGCCAGCAGCCAAGCGATAGGACTATGGAGAGAGCAGTTCTTC.

Here the CDR3 DNA reads TGTGCCAGCAGTTCCACGGCGGGGGCCGGGACTTATAGCTCCTACGAGCAGTACTTC. Protein: CASSSTAGAGTYSSYEQYF. This rearrangement joins TRBV6-7 to TRBJ2-7; weak D call: TRBD2 (7 bases). TRBV6-7 has ORF status, its function being uncertain. The CDR3 is 19 amino acids. Trimming shortened V by 4 bases and J by 0 bases, and 25 bases separated the two germline ends.

J is TRBJ1-2 and V is TRBV19, with D unclear. The length of the CDR3 is 15 residues. Germline V gene lookup returns CDR1 LNHDA and CDR2 SQIVND (reference sequence). Trimming shortened V by 1 base and J by 2 bases, and 11 bases separated the two germline ends. The CDR3 nucleotides read TGTGCCAGTAGTATAGGAGGCAGTCCAAACTATGGCTACACCTTC. Translation gives CASSIGGSPNYGYTF.

This chain connects TRBV19 to TRBJ1-5; weak D call: TRBD1 (5 bases). CDR1 and CDR2 from the germline V gene are LNHDA and SQIVND (reference sequence). CDR3 size: 17 residues. Trimming took off 7 bases at V and 2 bases at J, with 21 bases between the two ends. The CDR3 DNA follows: TGTGCCAGTACCCCGACAGTCACGGGTGGAGGCAATCAGCCCCAGCATTTT. This codes for CASTPTVTGGGNQPQHF.

The V call is TRBV10-3, the J call TRBJ2-3, with 11 bases aligning to TRBD2. Unmatched junction bases numbered 6, after V lost 0 bases and J lost 4 bases. The CDR3 totals 17 residues. Germline V CDR1 and CDR2: ENHRY, SYGVKD. CDR3 residues: CAISESMGSGRADTQYF. The CDR3 DNA follows: TGTGCCATCAGTGAGTCCATGGGTAGCGGGAGGGCAGATACGCAGTATTTT.

This sequence joins TRBV6-5 and TRBJ1-2; TRBD1 matches 7 bases. Germline CDR1 is MNHEY and CDR2 is SVGAGI. J was trimmed by 4 bases and V by 6 bases; bases with no gene match: 2. CDR3 size: 12 residues. The CDR3 loop reads CASRGTAYGYTF. The CDR3 coding sequence is TGTGCCAGCAGGGGGACAGCCTATGGCTACACCTTC.

This clone appeared a few times. The V and J genes are TRBV30 and TRBJ2-5, with unresolved D. Trimming removed 4 bases at V and 3 bases at J, with 12 bases between. CDR3 length: 13 residues. Germline V gene data show CDR1 as GTSNPN and CDR2 as SVGIG (reference sequence). The CDR3 nucleotides read TGTGCCTGGACGAGGCGGCAGAAAGAGACCCAGTACTTC. Translated: CAWTRRQKETQYF.

The chain links TRBV28 to TRBJ1-5; 11 nucleotides align to TRBD1. Germline V lookup: CDR1 MDHEN, CDR2 SYDVKM. The CDR3 loop spans 15 amino acids. Trimming cost V 6 bases and J 4 bases; bases outside gene matches: 5. The CDR3 region is CASSWGQGGNQPQHF. CDR3 in DNA: TGTGCCAGCAGCTGGGGACAGGGGGGAAATCAGCCCCAGCATTTT.

CDR3 sequence: CASSRALRQGKSPLHF. In nucleotides, the CDR3 is TGTGCCAGCAGCCGTGCACTCCGACAGGGAAAATCACCCCTCCACTTT. This sequence joins TRBV7-6 and TRBJ1-6; TRBD1 aligns across 7 bases. J was trimmed by 10 bases and V by 5 bases; bases with no gene match: 14. The CDR3 is made up of 16 amino acids. CDR1 and CDR2 from the germline V gene are SGHVS and FNYEAQ.

J is TRBJ1-2 and V is TRBV30; tentatively, D is TRBD1 (5 bases). Germline V gene sequence: CDR1 GTSNPN, CDR2 SVGIG (reference sequence). The CDR3 is 14 residues long. V was shortened by 0 bases and J by 5 bases, with 13 bases between the two germline ends. The CDR3 DNA sequence: TGTGCCTGGAGTGTACAAACCAGGGTATATGGCTACACCTTC. Encoded protein: CAWSVQTRVYGYTF.

The V and J genes are TRBV29-1 and TRBJ1-1; 9 bases line up with TRBD1. There are 13 residues in the CDR3. V was pared by 7 bases and J by 3 bases, with 6 bases of the junction left unmatched. The V gene's germline CDR1 is SQVTM and CDR2 ANQGSEA. CDR3 sequence (DNA): TGCAGCGCGGGACAGGGTGGTGACACTGAAGCTTTCTTT. It yields the protein CSAGQGGDTEAFF.

The chain uses TRBV9 and TRBJ1-5; the D is unclear. V was cut by 0 bases and J by 0 bases, with 7 bases left in between. The CDR3 sequence is 15 residues long. Per the germline V gene, CDR1 is SGDLS and CDR2 is YYNGEE. CDR3 residues: CASSVGQNSNQPQHF. The CDR3 nucleotides read TGTGCCAGCAGCGTAGGGCAGAATAGCAATCAGCCCCAGCATTTT.

The chain links TRBV6-4 to TRBJ2-3; 12 bases match TRBD1. This CDR3 region has 15 residues. V lost 2 bases and J lost 4; bases outside the gene matches: 1. CDR1 and CDR2 from the germline V gene are MRHNA and SNTAGT. For the CDR3, the DNA is TGTGCCAGCAGTGACGGGACAGGGGGCGCAGATACGCAGTATTTT. It specifies CASSDGTGGADTQYF.